One TCR beta chain is described in this entry. The antigen remains undetermined. Profiling relied on immunoSEQ multiplex PCR, and the TCRdb table lists in-frame clones only, not all of them. Of more than 75,000 clones listed, nearly 90% are singletons. The data were taken from a study of T cell responses to AZD1222 COVID-19 vaccine. Whole-study results and caveats: Unmutated regions of variants are reportedly targeted by nearly half of spike-specific TCRs. Researchers report vaccine-associated CD4 TCRs spanning spike, with dominance at 160-218 and 743-854.

V shed 7 bases and J 4 bases; nucleotides not matched to a gene: 2. The germline V gene encodes CDR1 SQVTM and CDR2 ANQGSEA. The CDR3 covers 14 residues. The chain carries TRBV29-1 and TRBJ2-3; 16 nucleotides agree with TRBD2. The sample consisted of peripheral blood, taken on day 0 of AZD1222 vaccination. The clonotype originates from an adult in good health. CDR3 sequence (DNA): TGCAGCGCGGGACTAGCGGGGGGGCCAGATACGCAGTATTTT. Its translation is CSAGLAGGPDTQYF.